This entry is about one T cell receptor (beta chain). This clone was seen more than once but under ten times. The specificity of this receptor is unknown. Base qualities are missing; no much larger clone stands one base away. TCRbeta CDR3 regions were amplified from genomic DNA by means of the immunoSEQ Assay, a bias-controlled multiplex PCR. On the authors' methods: Nucleated cell counts per sample were estimated from amplification of reference gene primers within the assay. Sequence reads were collapsed and filtered to measure the absolute abundance of every unique TCRbeta CDR3 rearrangement. For each sample, productive Simpson clonality was calculated as the square root of Simpson's diversity index over productive rearrangements. This is the immuneACCESS table as TCRdb keeps it, with only in-frame sequences that have V and J called. A part of the clones is gone; compared with another copy, unresolved V genes explain less than half, and the rest is unexplained. The D gene and trimming were derived from the DNA, and the V and J assignments and clone size from that table. Counted in this sample were approximately 98,000 clones; roughly 87% of them appeared once. 15% to 20% of the sample goes to the ten largest clones.

This entry is derived from a study of blood T cell repertoires in COVID-19 (dated by TCRdb to the early 2020s). Regarding the research as a whole: Collaborator samples came from the United States, Italy and Spain and covered acute and convalescent phases of COVID-19. The repertoires were released in a freely available public database meant as a resource for research on the immune response to SARS-CoV-2. Where available, HLA class I and class II types were obtained from metadata supplied by the sample provider rather than from assay-based typing. Deeply sampled blood TCRbeta repertoires from subjects exposed to, actively infected with, or recovered from COVID-19 were included in the dataset. The samples were drawn from the first 160 participants of the ongoing ImmuneRACE study and from more than 1,000 subjects provided by 6 global collaborators. The prospective study material was composed of cDNA or gDNA derived from T cells, B-cell-depleted T cells, or PBMCs. The sample metadata nearly always contained a de-identified subject ID, COVID-19 status, age in years and sex.

The investigation overall reported the following: How much clinical and demographic metadata was included differed by source and by participant, and the metadata was provided uncurated.

Each collaborating institution followed its own protocols to collect whole blood in K2EDTA tubes. Collaborator samples were shipped for TCRbeta analysis as frozen whole blood, isolated PBMCs, or DNA extracted from either sample type. V was cut back by 0 bases and J by 2 bases, leaving a gap of 8 bases between them. Looking up the germline V gene yields CDR1 MNHEY and CDR2 SVGAGI. There are 14 amino acids in the CDR3, from cysteine to phenylalanine inclusive. CDR3 DNA only is kept here, 42 bases in frame from base 1. This receptor chain uses TRBV6-5 and TRBJ2-7, with a tentative D gene TRBD1 over 6 matching bases. The specimen was peripheral blood. The clonotype comes from a man aged 80 or over with acute or convalescent COVID-19. The DNA sequence follows: TGTGCCAGCAGTTACTCCAGGGGAGCCTACGAGCAGTACTTC. This is translated as CASSYSRGAYEQYF.